This TCR beta chain was captured in a study of a mutant IDH1 vaccine in newly diagnosed glioma. Study background: Antecedent treatment encompassed radiotherapy, temozolomide, or their combination; the majority received both. General study results and limits: Whatever changes occurred in top peripheral T cell clonotypes seemed unrelated to pseudoprogression.

V was pared by 4 bases and J by 3 bases, with 15 bases between. This CDR3 is 15 amino acids long. Germline-derived CDR1 and CDR2 are MGHDK and SYGVNS. This clone was found a few times. Its cognate antigen is unknown. Method: immunoSEQ multiplex PCR; TCRdb's copy keeps in-frame clones and lacks some. The sample includes about 51,000 clones, 65% to 80% of them seen just once. Time point defined: baseline, week 1 (first vaccination visit). The treatment is: pre-vaccination baseline after standard-of-care therapy. Donors harbored newly found WHO grade 3 or 4 IDH1-mutant, ATRX-lost astrocytomas. This specimen was PBMCs, taken from a glioma patient treated with radiotherapy, temozolomide or both. J is TRBJ1-1 and V is TRBV25-1, with D perhaps TRBD1 (6 bases). This clonotype was sampled from a woman between 40 and 50 years old with glioma. The CDR3 DNA follows: TGTGCCAGCAGTGGAGACAGGCCAGGGGACACTGAAGCTTTCTTT. Protein sequence: CASSGDRPGDTEAFF.